These 25 T cell receptor beta chains originate from one sample sequenced in a study of blood T cell repertoires in COVID-19. Sequenced by immunoSEQ multiplex PCR; TCRdb stores in-frame clones only, minus some. Among around 330,000 clones listed, under 90% were seen once. The specimen was PBMCs or T cells enriched from blood (not recorded which). The receptors derive from a man aged 55 to 70 who had recovered from COVID-19.

The rearrangement uses TRBV18 and TRBJ1-2; D gene ambiguous. This CDR3 comprises 14 residues. Germline CDR1 reads KGHSH; CDR2 reads LQKENI. V lost 3 bases to trimming and J lost 3 bases, with 11 bases between them. The CDR3 sequence is CASSPNSLDYGYTF. CDR3 sequence (DNA): TGTGCCAGCTCACCCAACAGCCTGGACTATGGCTACACCTTC.

The chain joins TRBV21-1 to TRBJ1-4; TRBD1, the table's D call, lacks a check against the DNA. TRBV21-1 constitutes a pseudogene. The CDR3 covers 19 residues. The CDR3 spells CASSNRDRGRFWTNEKLFF. CDR3 DNA sequence: TGTGCCAGCAGCAACCGGGACAGGGGGCGTTTTTGGACTAATGAAAAACTGTTTTTT.

The chain is built from TRBV5-4 and TRBJ2-3, with TRBD1 identical over 10 bases. The V segment lost 4 bases and the J segment 4 bases; nucleotides outside the gene matches: 9. Per germline, CDR1 SGHNT and CDR2 YYREEE (reference sequence). The CDR3 has 16 residues. The CDR3 here is CASSLRGTGVSDTQYF. The CDR3 nucleotides are TGTGCCAGCAGCCTAAGAGGGACAGGGGTGTCAGATACGCAGTATTTT.

The chain carries TRBV20-1 and TRBJ1-1; 9 bases are a match to TRBD1. This CDR3 region has 15 residues. Germline V gene sequence: CDR1 DFQATT, CDR2 SNEGSKA (reference sequence). The J segment lost 6 bases and the V segment lost 3 bases, leaving 11 bases of the junction unmatched. The CDR3 DNA sequence: TGCAGTGCTAGTGAGTCCGGGACAGGGAGTCCTGAAGCTTTCTTT. It is translated as CSASESGTGSPEAFF.

V usage is TRBV3-1 (or the pseudogene TRBV3-2) and J usage is TRBJ2-7; D may be TRBD1 (5 bases). V gave up 1 base and J gave up 7 bases, with 8 bases separating them. Germline CDR1 reads LGHDT; CDR2 reads YNNKEL (reference sequence). The CDR3 loop spans 12 amino acids. The CDR3 loop is CASSQASGEQYF. For the CDR3, the DNA is TGTGCCAGCAGCCAAGCCTCAGGGGAGCAGTACTTC.

CDR3 residues: CASIKLRGTFKGDEQYF. The DNA for the CDR3 is TGTGCCAGTATTAAGCTCCGAGGGACATTCAAAGGGGACGAGCAGTACTTC. The chain uses TRBV19 and TRBJ2-7; TRBD1 is a possible D gene (6 bases). The CDR3 is made up of 17 amino acids. V shed 7 bases and J shed 5 bases, with 27 bases lying between them. Germline-derived CDR1 and CDR2 are LNHDA and SQIVND (reference sequence).

In this sample, this clone turned up once. V usage is TRBV7-9 and J usage is TRBJ2-3; 14 positions match TRBD2. The CDR3 is made up of 17 amino acids. Germline CDR1 SEHNR, CDR2 FQNEAQ (reference sequence). V was pared by 5 bases and J by 0 bases, with 4 bases of the junction left unmatched. The CDR3 sequence is CASSAGLAGESTDTQYF. Written as DNA, the CDR3 is TGTGCCAGCAGCGCGGGACTAGCGGGAGAAAGCACAGATACGCAGTATTTT.

This clone has only a few counts. V is TRBV19 and J is TRBJ2-3; 8 bases agree with TRBD2. Unmatched junction bases numbered 11, after V lost 5 bases and J lost 4 bases. This CDR3 contains 16 residues. From germline, CDR1 is LNHDA and CDR2 SQIVND (reference sequence). The CDR3 region has the DNA TGTGCCAGTAGTGACTCTGGACTAGCTGGTTCAGATACGCAGTATTTT. Amino acid sequence: CASSDSGLAGSDTQYF.

The V gene is TRBV4-1, the J gene TRBJ1-5; no clear D gene. V was trimmed by 1 base and J by 4 bases, leaving 14 bases between them. This CDR3 has 16 residues. Germline assignment: CDR1 MGHRA and CDR2 YSYEKL. CDR3 DNA: TGCGCCAGCAGCCAAGCTCCGGCCAGAGGGAATCAGCCCCAGCATTTT. Translated, it gives CASSQAPARGNQPQHF.

This clone was found once. The chain joins TRBV5-4 to TRBJ2-3; 16 bases align to TRBD2. V lost 3 bases and J lost 2; bases outside the gene matches: 6. Per the germline V gene, CDR1 is SGHNT and CDR2 is YYREEE (reference sequence). The CDR3 consists of 18 residues. The CDR3 DNA is TGTGCCAGCAGCTCAGGGGGACTAGCGGGAGGGTTCACAGATACGCAGTATTTT. Protein: CASSSGGLAGGFTDTQYF.

The chain links TRBV19 to TRBJ1-4; D unresolved. CDR3 length: 16 amino acids. Germline assignment: CDR1 LNHDA and CDR2 SQIVND (reference sequence). The V end lost 0 bases, the J end lost 6 bases, and 14 bases lay between the germline ends. The CDR3 sequence: CASSIDTNGVDEKLFF. The CDR3 nucleotides are TGTGCCAGTAGTATAGATACGAACGGGGTGGATGAAAAACTGTTTTTT.

The chain links TRBV27 to TRBJ2-1, with 8 bases aligning to TRBD2. J gave up 7 bases and V 2 bases, and 10 bases lay outside the gene matches. The germline gives CDR1 MNHEY, CDR2 SMNVEV (reference sequence). This CDR3 comprises 16 residues. This CDR3 reads CASSLRRGLAGNEQFF. CDR3 bases: TGTGCCAGCAGTTTACGACGTGGACTAGCTGGGAATGAGCAGTTCTTC.

The gene calls are TRBV11-3 and TRBJ2-7; 9 bases fit TRBD2. Germline assignment: CDR1 SGHNT and CDR2 YENEEA. J lost 2 bases, V lost 0 bases, and 5 bases had no gene match. This CDR3 is built from 16 residues. The CDR3 here is CASSLDLEREAYEQYF. The CDR3 nucleotides are TGTGCCAGCAGCTTAGATCTAGAGCGGGAGGCCTACGAGCAGTACTTC.

The chain employs TRBV28 and TRBJ1-2; 7 bases are a match to TRBD1. This CDR3 is built from 13 residues. From germline, CDR1 is MDHEN and CDR2 SYDVKM. The J segment lost 4 bases and the V segment lost 4 bases, leaving 3 bases of the junction unmatched. Here the CDR3 reads CASSYRGFYGYTF. For the CDR3, the DNA is TGTGCCAGCAGTTACAGGGGATTCTATGGCTACACCTTC.

This clone was seen just once. This chain connects TRBV7-6 to TRBJ2-2, with D possibly TRBD1 on 6 matching bases. CDR1 and CDR2 from the germline V gene are SGHVS and FNYEAQ. CDR3 size: 11 residues. With 5 bases removed from V and 8 bases from J, the gap between germline ends came to 6 bases. The CDR3 DNA follows: TGTGCCAGCAGCAGGGGGGGGGAGCTGTTTTTT. Its protein is CASSRGGELFF.

In this sample, this clone turned up a few times. The gene calls are TRBV28 and TRBJ1-3, with 10 bases fitting TRBD1. The CDR3 length is 16 residues. Germline V CDR1 and CDR2: MDHEN, SYDVKM. The V segment lost 5 bases and the J segment 6 bases; nucleotides outside the gene matches: 10. This CDR3 reads CASSPPTGTGVNTIYF. The CDR3, as DNA: TGTGCCAGCAGTCCCCCCACCGGGACAGGGGTAAACACCATATATTTT.

The chain couples TRBV24-1 to TRBJ2-2; 8 positions match TRBD1. The germline CDR1 and CDR2 sequences are KGHDR and SFDVKD. This CDR3 has 17 residues. The trim removed 5 bases at V and 4 bases at J, leaving 11 bases unmatched. The DNA of the CDR3 is TGTGCCACCAGTGGACGGACAGGGAAGGAAATCACCGGGGAGCTGTTTTTT. The encoded protein is CATSGRTGKEITGELFF.

The V call is TRBV9, the J call TRBJ2-5; tentatively, D is TRBD1 (7 bases). V gave up 1 base and J gave up 4 bases, with 23 bases separating them. The CDR3 length is 18 residues. CDR1 SGDLS and CDR2 YYNGEE come from the germline V gene. The CDR3 coding sequence is TGTGCCAGCAGCGTAACTCCTCGGGGCAGGGGGGAGATAGAGACCCAGTACTTC. Its translation is CASSVTPRGRGEIETQYF.

For this clone: The same CDR3 arises from other DNA sequences in this sample as well. V gene TRBV28 combines with J gene TRBJ2-5, with TRBD2 matching over 7 bases. This CDR3 is built from 14 residues. CDR1 and CDR2 from the germline V gene are MDHEN and SYDVKM. V shed 2 bases and J 3 bases; nucleotides not matched to a gene: 3. CDR3 DNA sequence: TGTGCCAGCAGTTTAGGAGGGAGGGAAGAGACCCAGTACTTC. Its translation is CASSLGGREETQYF.

In nucleotides, the CDR3 is TGTGCCAGCAGCGTAGCTTGGGGACTAGCGGGAGACAATGAGCAGTTCTTC. Its translation is CASSVAWGLAGDNEQFF. V is TRBV9 and J is TRBJ2-1; 14 bases agree with TRBD2. The CDR3 contains 17 residues. Germline trimming cut 0 bases from V and 5 bases from J; bases unmatched to any gene: 4. CDR1 is SGDLS and CDR2 is YYNGEE in the germline V gene.

The V call is TRBV4-1, the J call TRBJ2-7; tentative D call: TRBD1 (6 bases). Trimming removed 4 bases at V and 0 bases at J, with 16 bases between. CDR3 length: 16 residues. The germline gives CDR1 MGHRA, CDR2 YSYEKL. The CDR3 sequence: CASSRGQLPSSYEQYF. The DNA of the CDR3 is TGCGCCAGCAGCCGTGGACAGCTTCCGAGCTCCTACGAGCAGTACTTC.

In its sample, this clone was seen a few times. The chain couples TRBV25-1 to TRBJ1-2; TRBD1 might be the D (5 bases). This CDR3 is built from 14 residues. Germline V lookup: CDR1 MGHDK, CDR2 SYGVNS. Trimming cost V 2 bases and J 4 bases, with 11 bases left between them. CDR3 sequence (DNA): TGTGCCAGCAGTGAACCCTCTAGGGGCTATGGCTACACCTTC. It codes for CASSEPSRGYGYTF.

The CDR3 protein is CASSVSAATGQPQHF. Written as DNA, the CDR3 is TGTGCCAGCAGCGTTAGCGCAGCGACCGGTCAGCCCCAGCATTTT. The chain uses TRBV9 and TRBJ1-5; D not certain. In germline, CDR1 is SGDLS, CDR2 YYNGEE. Trimming removed 2 bases at V and 6 bases at J, with 15 bases between. This CDR3 spans 15 amino acids.

The chain joins TRBV20-1 to TRBJ2-7; D is perhaps TRBD1 (6 bases). This CDR3 is 14 amino acids long. Germline CDR1 and CDR2: DFQATT and SNEGSKA (reference sequence). V was trimmed by 3 bases and J by 0 bases, leaving 12 bases between them. CDR3 region: CSASATGFSYEQYF. The CDR3 nucleotides read TGCAGTGCTAGTGCTACAGGGTTCTCCTACGAGCAGTACTTC.

The rearrangement links TRBV4-2 to TRBJ2-5; perhaps TRBD2 as D (5 bases). The germline gives CDR1 LGHNA, CDR2 YNFKEQ. The CDR3 extends over 15 amino acids. V lost 1 base and J lost 6, with 15 bases in between. CDR3 loop: CASSQVNRDQKTQYF. The DNA for the CDR3 is TGTGCCAGCAGCCAAGTGAATCGGGATCAAAAGACCCAGTACTTC.